This T cell receptor beta chain was retrieved from a study of early T cells in non-severe SARS-CoV-2 infection. Study summary: Sequencing input comprised bulk RNA from unsorted whole blood; chain pairing was not available. Notes on the study in general: In VDJdb matching, anti-spike CD8 responses were favored while private and CD4 specificities went missing.

With 5 bases clipped from V and 1 base from J, the junction kept 7 bases outside the gene matches. The CDR3 has 15 amino acids. Germline lookup yields CDR1 MNHEY and CDR2 SVGAGI. This clonotype turned up a few times. Its cognate antigen is unknown. Individual cDNA molecules were tagged with unique molecular identifiers, the study reported. MiXCR, run by TCRdb on the 5' RACE reads, gives a single entry per CDR3 protein. The table lists 110,000 or so distinct CDR3 sequences, about 12% of them singletons. Sequenced sample: whole blood. The chain employs TRBV6-5 and TRBJ2-7, with 8 bases matching TRBD2. This receptor was obtained from an adult who was a healthcare worker with PCR-confirmed SARS-CoV-2 infection or an uninfected control (not recorded which). DNA of the CDR3: TGTGCCAGCAGTGGGGTAGCGGGGAGTTCCTACGAGCAGTACTTC. Encoded protein: CASSGVAGSSYEQYF.